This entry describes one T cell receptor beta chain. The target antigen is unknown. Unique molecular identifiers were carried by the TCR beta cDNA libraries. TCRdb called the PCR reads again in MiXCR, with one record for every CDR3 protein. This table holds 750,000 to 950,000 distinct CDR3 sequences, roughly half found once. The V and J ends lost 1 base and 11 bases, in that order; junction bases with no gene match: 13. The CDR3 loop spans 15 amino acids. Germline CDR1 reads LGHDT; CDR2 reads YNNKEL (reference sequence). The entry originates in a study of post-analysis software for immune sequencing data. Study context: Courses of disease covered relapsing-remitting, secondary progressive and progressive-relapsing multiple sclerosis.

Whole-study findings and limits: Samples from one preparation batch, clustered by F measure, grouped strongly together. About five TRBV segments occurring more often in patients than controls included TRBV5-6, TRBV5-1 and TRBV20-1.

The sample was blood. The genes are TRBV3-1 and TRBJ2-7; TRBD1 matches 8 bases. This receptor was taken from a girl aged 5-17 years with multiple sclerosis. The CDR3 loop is CASSQGATSRGLEYF. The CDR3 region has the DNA TGTGCCAGCAGCCAAGGAGCGACTTCCAGGGGGCTGGAGTACTTC.